The sequence of this T cell receptor beta chain was determined in a study of T cell repertoires in cytomegalovirus infection. This clonotype was detected only a few times. This CDR3 contains 14 residues. The germline V and J ends were trimmed by 4 bases and 10 bases, with 14 bases remaining between them. From germline, CDR1 is LGHDT and CDR2 YNNKEL (reference sequence). Each CDR3 protein gets one entry after TCRdb re-called the reads with MiXCR. Here the sample spans approximately 500,000 distinct CDR3 sequences, around 10% being singletons. The source material was PBMCs. The receptor was derived from a human donor in good health (CMV status not recorded). Some clones in this sample may be carry-over from other donors' samples. The rearrangement links TRBV3-1 to TRBJ1-6, with D uncertain. The CDR3 here is CASSLYQGRSPLHF. The CDR3 nucleotides are TGTGCCAGCAGCCTCTATCAAGGGCGGTCACCCCTCCACTTT.